The source of this T cell receptor (beta chain) is a study of blood T cell repertoires in COVID-19. Study overall: The origin of the acute and convalescent COVID-19 samples was the United States, Italy and Spain. PBMCs, B-cell-depleted T cells, or T cells provided the cDNA or gDNA that made up the material.

Authors' methods: Using reference gene primer amplification, nucleated cell counts were estimated. The table came from immunoSEQ multiplex PCR; TCRdb's copy has only in-frame clones and leaves some out. D and trimming were read from the DNA, whereas the V and J calls and clone size are those reported in that table. The sample consists of 250,000 or so clones, over 80% of them appearing once. Trimming removed 8 bases at V and 9 bases at J, with 17 bases between. This CDR3 region has 14 residues. Germline lookup yields CDR1 SGHAT and CDR2 FQNNGV. Sequencing input: peripheral blood. This receptor was obtained from a woman aged 35 to 49 who had recovered from COVID-19. The J gene is TRBJ1-6, the V gene TRBV11-2; tentative D call: TRBD1 (5 bases). The CDR3 region has the DNA TGTGCCAGCGCTAGGGGAAGGTTGAGTTCACCCCTCCACTTT. This encodes CASARGRLSSPLHF.